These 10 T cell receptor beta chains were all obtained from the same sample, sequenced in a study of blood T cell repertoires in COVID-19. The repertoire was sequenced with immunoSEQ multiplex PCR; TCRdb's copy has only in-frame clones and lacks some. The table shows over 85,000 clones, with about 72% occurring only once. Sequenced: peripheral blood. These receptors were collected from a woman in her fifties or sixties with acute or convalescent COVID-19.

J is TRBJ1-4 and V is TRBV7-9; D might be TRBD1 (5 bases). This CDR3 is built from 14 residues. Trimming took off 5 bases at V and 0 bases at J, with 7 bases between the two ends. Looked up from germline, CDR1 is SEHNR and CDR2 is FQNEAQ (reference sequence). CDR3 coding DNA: TGTGCCAGCAGCCAGGGTGCAACTAATGAAAAACTGTTTTTT. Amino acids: CASSQGATNEKLFF.

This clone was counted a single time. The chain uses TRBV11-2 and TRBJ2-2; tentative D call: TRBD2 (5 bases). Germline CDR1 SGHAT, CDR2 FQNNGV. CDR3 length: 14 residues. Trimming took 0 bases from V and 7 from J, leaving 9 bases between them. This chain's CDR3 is CASSLDRGSGELFF. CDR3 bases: TGTGCCAGCAGCTTAGATCGGGGAAGCGGGGAGCTGTTTTTT. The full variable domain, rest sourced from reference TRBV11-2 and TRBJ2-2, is EAGVAQSPRYKIIEKRQSVAFWCNPISGHATLYWYQQILGQGPKLLIQFQNNGVVDDSQLPKDRFSAERLKGVDSTLKIQPAKLEDSAVYLCASSLDRGSGELFFGEGSRLTVL.

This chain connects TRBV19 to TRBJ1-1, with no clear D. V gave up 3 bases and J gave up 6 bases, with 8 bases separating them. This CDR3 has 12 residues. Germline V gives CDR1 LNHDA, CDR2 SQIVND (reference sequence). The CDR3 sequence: CASSIPRAEAFF. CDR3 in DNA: TGTGCCAGTAGTATCCCGAGAGCTGAAGCTTTCTTT.

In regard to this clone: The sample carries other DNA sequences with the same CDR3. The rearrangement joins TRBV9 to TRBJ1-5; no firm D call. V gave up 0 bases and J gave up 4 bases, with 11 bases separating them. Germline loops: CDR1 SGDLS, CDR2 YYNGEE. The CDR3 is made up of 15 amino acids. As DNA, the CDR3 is TGTGCCAGCAGCGTAGCCCCATTGTTGAATCAGCCCCAGCATTTT. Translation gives CASSVAPLLNQPQHF.

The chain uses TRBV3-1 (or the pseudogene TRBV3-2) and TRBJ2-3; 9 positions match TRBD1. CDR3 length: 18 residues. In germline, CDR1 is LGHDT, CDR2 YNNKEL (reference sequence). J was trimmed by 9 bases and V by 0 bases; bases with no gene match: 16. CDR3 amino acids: CASSQDLSKNRGPRTQYF. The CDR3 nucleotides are TGTGCCAGCAGCCAAGACCTCTCGAAGAACAGGGGGCCAAGAACGCAGTATTTT.

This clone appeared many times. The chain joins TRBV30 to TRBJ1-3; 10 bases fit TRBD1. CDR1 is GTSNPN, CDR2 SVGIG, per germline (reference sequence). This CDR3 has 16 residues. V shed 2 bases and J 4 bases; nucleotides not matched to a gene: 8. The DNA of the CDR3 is TGTGCCTGGAGTTTCCCGGGACAGGGGAGAGGAAACACCATATATTTT. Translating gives CAWSFPGQGRGNTIYF.

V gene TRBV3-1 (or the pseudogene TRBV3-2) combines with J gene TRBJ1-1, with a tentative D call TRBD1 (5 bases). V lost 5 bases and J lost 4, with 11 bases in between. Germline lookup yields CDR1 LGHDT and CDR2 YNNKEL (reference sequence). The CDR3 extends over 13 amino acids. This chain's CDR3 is CASSSMGGTEAFF. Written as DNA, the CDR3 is TGTGCCAGCAGCTCGATGGGGGGCACTGAAGCTTTCTTT.

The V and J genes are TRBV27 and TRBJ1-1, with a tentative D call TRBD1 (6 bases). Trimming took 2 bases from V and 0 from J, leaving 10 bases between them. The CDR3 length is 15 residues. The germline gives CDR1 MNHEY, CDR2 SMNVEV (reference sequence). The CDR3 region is CASSLTGLMNTEAFF. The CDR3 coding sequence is TGTGCCAGCAGTTTAACAGGGCTGATGAACACTGAAGCTTTCTTT.

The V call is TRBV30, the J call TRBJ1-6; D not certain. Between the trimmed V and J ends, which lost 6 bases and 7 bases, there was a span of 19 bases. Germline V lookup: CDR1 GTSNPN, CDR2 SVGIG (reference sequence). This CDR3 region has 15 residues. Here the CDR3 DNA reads TGTGCCTGTTCCCAGCGGACCGTCCGGAATTCACCCCTCCACTTT. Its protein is CACSQRTVRNSPLHF.

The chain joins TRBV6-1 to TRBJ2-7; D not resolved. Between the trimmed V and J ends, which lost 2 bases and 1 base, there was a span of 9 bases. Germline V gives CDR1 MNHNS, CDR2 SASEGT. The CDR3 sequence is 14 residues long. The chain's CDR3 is CASSELGRSYEQYF. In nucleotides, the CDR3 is TGTGCCAGCAGTGAATTAGGCAGGTCCTACGAGCAGTACTTC.